This record concerns one TCR beta chain sequence. Trimming pared 4 bases from V and 0 bases from J, leaving 7 bases between. The CDR3 is 15 residues long. CDR1 and CDR2 from the germline V gene are LNHDA and SQIVND (reference sequence). The data originate from a study of long-term antiretroviral therapy in people with HIV. Investigators performed immunoSEQ version v3.0 at survey level. Libraries were prepared by immunoSEQ multiplex PCR; TCRdb keeps only in-frame clonotypes and omits some of them. The sample lists around 24,000 clones; around three quarters were seen once. This receptor was taken from a woman aged 40 to 49 with HIV. The sample here was unsorted PBMCs, taken 0.5 years after starting antiretroviral therapy. This chain connects TRBV19 to TRBJ2-6, with a weak D call TRBD1 (6 bases). As DNA, the CDR3 is TGTGCCAGTAGTACGGACAGCTCTGGGGCCAACGTCCTGACTTTC. Translation: CASSTDSSGANVLTF.